This entry is about one T cell receptor beta chain. This clonotype was seen many times. Its antigen is currently not known. Nothing much larger sits one base from this clone, and base qualities are not available. Library preparation was by PCR. Instrument on record: Illumina HiSeq 2500. Molecular barcoding was employed in the preparation of TCR libraries, with unique molecular identifiers being used to normalize TCRbeta repertoire quantification. TCRdb ran its own pipeline on the public reads, namely fastp trimming at Q25 and MiXCR clone calling, and kept in-frame beta chains. CDR3 protein duplicates are merged, each entry listing the most common genes and DNA. Within this sample are over 200,000 distinct CDR3 sequences, with 8.5% to 10% of them counted one time only. Of the sample, about 6.2% falls within the top ten clones. The data originate from a study of T-cell reconstitution after alpha-beta-depleted transplantation in children (dated by TCRdb to 2016 to 2018). Concerning the study at large: Using TCR repertoire profiling, the study followed T-cell immune reconstitution in a quantitative way in children after TCRalphabeta/CD19-depleted allogeneic hematopoietic cell transplantation.

CDR1 SGHAT and CDR2 FQNNGV are derived from the germline V gene. From the cysteine up to the phenylalanine, the CDR3 has a length of 14 residues. The kept DNA is CDR3 alone, 42 bases in frame from the first base. V and J lose 1 base and 0 bases, and a span of 6 bases separates them. This TCR was recovered from a human donor who donated a stem cell graft to a child with acute lymphoblastic leukemia. The chain links TRBV11-2 with TRBJ1-2; no confident D gene assignment can be made. The material was PBMCs from the stem cell graft donor, obtained from the stem cell graft. The sequenced DNA: TGTGCCAGCAGCTTAGGGGCAGCTAACTATGGCTACACCTTC. Translated, this is CASSLGAANYGYTF.